The 4 T cell receptor beta chains below come from one sample, sequenced in a study of metastatic and nonmetastatic thyroid tumors. TCRdb re-called the PCR reads via MiXCR. The repertoire holds about 19,000 clones, with 15% to 20% as singletons. The entire patient cohort was treatment-naive prior to thyroid surgery. Material: blood. The source of these receptors is a male donor with papillary thyroid cancer or a benign thyroid nodule (not recorded which). Some clones in this sample may be carry-over from other donors' samples.

This clone came up many times. The chain is built from TRBV20-1 and TRBJ2-5; the D gene is possibly TRBD2 (7 bases). V lost 5 bases, J lost 5 bases, and 18 bases lay in between. Germline V gene sequence: CDR1 DFQATT, CDR2 SNEGSKA (reference sequence). The length of the CDR3 is 14 residues. Written as DNA, the CDR3 is TGCAGTGCTGGGGCTAGCGGAGGGGGGGAGACCCAGTACTTC. It specifies CSAGASGGGETQYF.

In this sample, this clone turned up many times. V gene TRBV3-1 combines with J gene TRBJ2-7, with 9 bases aligning to TRBD1. J was trimmed by 12 bases and V by 4 bases; bases with no gene match: 10. Germline V lookup: CDR1 LGHDT, CDR2 YNNKEL (reference sequence). This CDR3 contains 13 residues. DNA of the CDR3: TGTGCCAGCAGCCGAACCGAGGGGACAGGGACGTACTTC. It codes for CASSRTEGTGTYF.

This clone is medium-sized within its sample. V is TRBV20-1 and J is TRBJ2-1; TRBD2 matches 11 bases. The CDR3 has 16 residues. CDR1 is DFQATT, CDR2 SNEGSKA, per germline (reference sequence). V was clipped by 2 bases and J by 5 bases; unmatched bases: 8. CDR3 residues: CSARPPTSGKNNEQFF. The CDR3 bases are TGCAGTGCTAGACCCCCGACTAGCGGGAAAAACAATGAGCAGTTCTTC.

As regards this clone: One end of the junction fails to match germline, which may point to a read error. The rearrangement joins TRBV7-9 to TRBJ2-3; 7 bases are a match to TRBD1. CDR1 is SEHNR, CDR2 FQNEAQ, per germline (reference sequence). The length of the CDR3 is 13 residues. CDR3 DNA sequence: TGTGCCAGCAGCTTGTCCGGGACAGATACTCAGTATTTT. Its protein is CASSLSGTDTQYF.